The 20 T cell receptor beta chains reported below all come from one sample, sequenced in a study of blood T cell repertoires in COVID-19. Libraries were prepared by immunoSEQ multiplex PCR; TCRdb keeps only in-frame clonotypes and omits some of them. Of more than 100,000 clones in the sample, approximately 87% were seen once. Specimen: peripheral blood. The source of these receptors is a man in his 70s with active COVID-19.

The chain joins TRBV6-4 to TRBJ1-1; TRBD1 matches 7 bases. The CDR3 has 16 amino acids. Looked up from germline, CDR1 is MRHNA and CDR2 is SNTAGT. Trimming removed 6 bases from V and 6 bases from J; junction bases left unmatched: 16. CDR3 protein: CASRPNTGDDSAEAFF. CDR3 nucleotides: TGTGCCAGCAGGCCGAATACAGGGGACGATAGCGCTGAAGCTTTCTTT.

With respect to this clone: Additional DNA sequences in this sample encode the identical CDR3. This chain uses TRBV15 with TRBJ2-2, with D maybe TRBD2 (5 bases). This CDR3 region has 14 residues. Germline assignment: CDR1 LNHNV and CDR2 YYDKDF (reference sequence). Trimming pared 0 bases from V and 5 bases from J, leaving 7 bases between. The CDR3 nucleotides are TGTGCCACCAGCAGAGATCGGGGAACCGGGGAGCTGTTTTTT. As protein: CATSRDRGTGELFF.

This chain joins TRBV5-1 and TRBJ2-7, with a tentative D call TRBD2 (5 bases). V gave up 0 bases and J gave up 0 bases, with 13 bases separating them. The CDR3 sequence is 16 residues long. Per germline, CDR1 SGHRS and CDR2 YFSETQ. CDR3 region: CASSLGGSGPSYEQYF. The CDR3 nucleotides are TGCGCCAGCAGCTTGGGAGGGAGCGGCCCCTCCTACGAGCAGTACTTC.

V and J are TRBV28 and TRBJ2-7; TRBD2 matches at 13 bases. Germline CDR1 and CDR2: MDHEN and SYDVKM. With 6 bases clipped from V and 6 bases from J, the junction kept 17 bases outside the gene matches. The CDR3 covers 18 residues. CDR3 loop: CASSRIKGTSGITREQYF. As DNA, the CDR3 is TGTGCCAGCAGCCGTATTAAAGGGACTAGCGGGATTACGCGCGAGCAGTACTTC.

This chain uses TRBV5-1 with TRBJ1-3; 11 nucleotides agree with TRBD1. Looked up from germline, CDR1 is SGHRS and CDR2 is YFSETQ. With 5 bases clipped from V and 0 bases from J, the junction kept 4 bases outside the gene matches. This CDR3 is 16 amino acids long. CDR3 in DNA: TGCGCCAGCAGTCGGACAGGGGGCAACTCTGGAAACACCATATATTTT. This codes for CASSRTGGNSGNTIYF.

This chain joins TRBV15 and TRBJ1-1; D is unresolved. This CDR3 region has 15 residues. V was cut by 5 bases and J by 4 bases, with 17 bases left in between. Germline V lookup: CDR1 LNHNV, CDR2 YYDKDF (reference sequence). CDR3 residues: CATSFLATAGTEAFF. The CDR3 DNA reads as TGTGCCACCAGCTTCTTGGCCACGGCGGGCACTGAAGCTTTCTTT.

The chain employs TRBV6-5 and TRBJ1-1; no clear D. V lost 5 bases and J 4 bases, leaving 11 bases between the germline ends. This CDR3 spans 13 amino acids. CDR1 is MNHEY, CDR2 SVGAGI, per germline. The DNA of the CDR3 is TGTGCCAGCAGTAACAACGTACGCACTGAAGCTTTCTTT. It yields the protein CASSNNVRTEAFF.

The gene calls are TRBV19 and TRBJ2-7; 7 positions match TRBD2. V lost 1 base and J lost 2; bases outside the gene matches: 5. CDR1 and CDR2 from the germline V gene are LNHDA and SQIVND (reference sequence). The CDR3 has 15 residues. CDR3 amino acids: CASSIGGSVTYEQYF. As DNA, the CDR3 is TGTGCCAGTAGTATAGGCGGGAGCGTCACCTACGAGCAGTACTTC.

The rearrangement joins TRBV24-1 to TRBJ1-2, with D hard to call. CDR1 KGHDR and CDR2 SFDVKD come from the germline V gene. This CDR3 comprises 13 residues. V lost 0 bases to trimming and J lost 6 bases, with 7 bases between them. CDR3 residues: CATSDLLSNGYTF. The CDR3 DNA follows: TGTGCCACCAGTGATTTGCTTTCTAATGGCTACACCTTC.

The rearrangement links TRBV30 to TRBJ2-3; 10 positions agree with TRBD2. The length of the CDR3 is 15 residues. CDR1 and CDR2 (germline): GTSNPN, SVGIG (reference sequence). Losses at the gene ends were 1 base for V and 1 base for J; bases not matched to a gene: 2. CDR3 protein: CAWSELAGGTDTQYF. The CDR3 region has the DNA TGTGCCTGGAGTGAGCTAGCGGGAGGCACAGATACGCAGTATTTT.

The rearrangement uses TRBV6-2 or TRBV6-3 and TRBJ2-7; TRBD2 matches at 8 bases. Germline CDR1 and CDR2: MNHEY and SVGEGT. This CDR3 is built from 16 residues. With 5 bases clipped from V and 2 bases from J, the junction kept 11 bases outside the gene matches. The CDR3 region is CASSPPRTSTPYEQYF. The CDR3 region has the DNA TGTGCCAGCAGTCCCCCTCGGACTAGCACCCCCTACGAGCAGTACTTC.

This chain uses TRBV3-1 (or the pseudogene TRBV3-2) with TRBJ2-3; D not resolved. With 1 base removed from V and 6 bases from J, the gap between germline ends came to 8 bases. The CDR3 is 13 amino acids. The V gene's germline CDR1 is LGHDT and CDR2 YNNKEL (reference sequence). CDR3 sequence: CASSQGLSDTQYF. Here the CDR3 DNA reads TGTGCCAGCAGCCAAGGGCTCTCGGATACGCAGTATTTT.

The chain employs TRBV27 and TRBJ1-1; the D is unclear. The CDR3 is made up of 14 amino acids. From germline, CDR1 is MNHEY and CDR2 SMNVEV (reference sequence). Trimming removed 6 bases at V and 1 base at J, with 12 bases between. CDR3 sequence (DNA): TGTGCCAGCAGCCGGAGGGATCCGAACACTGAAGCTTTCTTT. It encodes CASSRRDPNTEAFF.

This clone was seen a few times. CDR3 protein: CASRSYTGGDTQYF. The CDR3 DNA reads as TGTGCCAGCAGGTCTTATACAGGTGGGGATACGCAGTATTTT. The chain joins TRBV6-5 to TRBJ2-3, with D tentatively TRBD1 (5 bases). Germline loops: CDR1 MNHEY, CDR2 SVGAGI. CDR3 length: 14 amino acids. The V and J ends lost 6 bases and 6 bases respectively, with 16 bases between them.

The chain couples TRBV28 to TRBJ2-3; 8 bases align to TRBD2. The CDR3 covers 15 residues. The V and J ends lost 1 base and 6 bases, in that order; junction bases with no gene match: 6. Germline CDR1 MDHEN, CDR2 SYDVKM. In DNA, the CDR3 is TGTGCCAGCAGTTTATCGGGGGGGAGGACGGATACGCAGTATTTT. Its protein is CASSLSGGRTDTQYF.

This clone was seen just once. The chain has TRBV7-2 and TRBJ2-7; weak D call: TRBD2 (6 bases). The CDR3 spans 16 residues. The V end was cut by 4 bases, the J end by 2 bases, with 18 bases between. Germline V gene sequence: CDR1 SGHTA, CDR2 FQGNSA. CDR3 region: CASSWGTRRQTYEQYF. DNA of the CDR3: TGTGCCAGCAGCTGGGGGACTCGACGACAGACCTACGAGCAGTACTTC.

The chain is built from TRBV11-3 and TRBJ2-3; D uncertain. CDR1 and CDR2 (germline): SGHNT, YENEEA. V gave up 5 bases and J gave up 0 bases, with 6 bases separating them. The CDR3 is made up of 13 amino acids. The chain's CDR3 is CASSRSSTDTQYF. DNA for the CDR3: TGTGCCAGCAGCCGGTCGAGCACAGATACGCAGTATTTT.

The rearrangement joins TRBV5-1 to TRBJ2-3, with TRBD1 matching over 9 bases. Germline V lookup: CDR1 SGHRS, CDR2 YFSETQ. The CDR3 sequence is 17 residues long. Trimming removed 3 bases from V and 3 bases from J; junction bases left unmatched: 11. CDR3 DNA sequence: TGCGCCAGCAGCTCCGGGACAGGGTACCCTAGGACAGATACGCAGTATTTT. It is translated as CASSSGTGYPRTDTQYF.

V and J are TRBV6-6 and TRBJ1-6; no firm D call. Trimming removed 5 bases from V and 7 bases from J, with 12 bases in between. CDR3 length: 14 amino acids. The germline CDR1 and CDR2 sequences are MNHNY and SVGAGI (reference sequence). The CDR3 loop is CASSPTLENSPLHF. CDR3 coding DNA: TGTGCCAGCAGTCCTACGCTGGAGAATTCACCCCTCCACTTT.

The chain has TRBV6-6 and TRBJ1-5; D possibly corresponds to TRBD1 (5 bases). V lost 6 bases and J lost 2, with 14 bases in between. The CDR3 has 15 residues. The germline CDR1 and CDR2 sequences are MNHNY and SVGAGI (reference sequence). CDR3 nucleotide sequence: TGTGCCAGCAGACCCGGGGGGACTGGCAATCAGCCCCAGCATTTT. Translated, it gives CASRPGGTGNQPQHF.